This TCR beta chain was recovered during a study of CD8 T cells in Susac syndrome. V lost 5 bases and J 2 bases, leaving 19 bases between the germline ends. CDR3 length: 16 amino acids. CDR1 is SGHVS and CDR2 is FQNEAQ in the germline V gene. The RNA input was 0.5 to 1 ug, and it was reverse transcribed with random hexamers. In TCRdb, the immunoSEQ multiplex PCR reads were re-called with MiXCR into one record per CDR3 protein. The data show hundreds of thousands of distinct CDR3 sequences, over 90% seen once. The receptor was isolated from a human donor with Susac syndrome. The specimen sequenced was CD4+ T cells from PBMCs. The gene calls are TRBV7-8 and TRBJ2-7; D is possibly TRBD2 (5 bases). CDR3 residues: CASSTYPRGRAYEQYF. DNA of the CDR3: TGTGCCAGCAGCACATACCCCCGGGGTCGAGCCTACGAGCAGTACTTC.